These 10 T cell receptor beta chains originate from one sample sequenced in a study of T cell changes during pregnancy in multiple sclerosis. The table came from immunoSEQ multiplex PCR; TCRdb's copy has only in-frame clones and leaves some out. Among roughly 83,000 clones listed, 91% were seen once. The sequencing used PBMCs, collected in the first trimester of pregnancy. These receptors were obtained from a female donor in good health, serving as a control in a pregnancy study. Some clones in this sample may be carry-over from other donors' samples.

The rearrangement uses TRBV15 and TRBJ2-1; TRBD2 matches 9 bases. This CDR3 is built from 17 residues. The germline CDR1 and CDR2 sequences are LNHNV and YYDKDF (reference sequence). V gave up 1 base and J gave up 4 bases; unmatched junction bases: 8. The CDR3 bases are TGTGCCACCAGCAGAGTGAGGGCGGGGGGGCTTTACAATGAGCAGTTCTTC. Protein product: CATSRVRAGGLYNEQFF.

The rearrangement joins TRBV6-6 to TRBJ1-1; 11 bases map to TRBD1. Looked up from germline, CDR1 is MNHNY and CDR2 is SVGAGI (reference sequence). This CDR3 spans 15 amino acids. The trim removed 4 bases at V and 3 bases at J, leaving 4 bases unmatched. CDR3 residues: CASSFPGQGDTEAFF. The CDR3 region has the DNA TGTGCCAGCAGTTTTCCGGGACAGGGGGACACTGAAGCTTTCTTT.

The rearrangement joins TRBV5-1 to TRBJ2-3; 10 bases fit TRBD2. CDR3 size: 16 residues. Germline CDR1 and CDR2: SGHRS and YFSETQ. Unmatched junction bases numbered 4, after V lost 1 base and J lost 2 bases. The CDR3 bases are TGCGCCAGCAGCTTGAGCCTAGCGGGGGTCACAGATACGCAGTATTTT. It yields the protein CASSLSLAGVTDTQYF.

V usage is TRBV5-6 and J usage is TRBJ1-6; weak D call: TRBD1 (6 bases). The CDR3 runs to 15 residues. Trimming took 1 base from V and 7 from J, leaving 12 bases between them. In germline, CDR1 is SGHDT, CDR2 YYEEEE. The CDR3 here is CASSLRRQANSPLHF. In DNA form, the CDR3 reads TGTGCCAGCAGCTTGAGGAGACAGGCCAATTCACCCCTCCACTTT.

CDR3 sequence (DNA): TGCGCCAGCAGCCAAGAGGGGACAGGGAGAGACGAGCAGTACTTC. This encodes CASSQEGTGRDEQYF. The V gene is TRBV4-1, the J gene TRBJ2-7, with 9 bases fitting TRBD1. The junction had 5 bases not matched to a gene; V was cut back by 0 bases and J by 5 bases. CDR1 and CDR2 from the germline V gene are MGHRA and YSYEKL. CDR3 size: 15 residues.

The chain couples TRBV27 to TRBJ2-1; D is possibly TRBD2 (5 bases). Trimming removed 3 bases from V and 4 bases from J, with 13 bases in between. CDR3 length: 15 residues. Germline V gene lookup returns CDR1 MNHEY and CDR2 SMNVEV (reference sequence). The CDR3 region has the DNA TGTGCCAGCAGTTTCGGTCTAGCCGGTTACAATGAGCAGTTCTTC. It codes for CASSFGLAGYNEQFF.

This clone was counted a single time. The gene calls are TRBV6-4 and TRBJ2-2, with TRBD1 matching over 8 bases. This CDR3 comprises 15 residues. J gave up 7 bases and V 7 bases, and 11 bases lay outside the gene matches. Germline V gene sequence: CDR1 MRHNA, CDR2 SNTAGT. The CDR3 DNA is TGTGCCAGCACTCCGGACAGGGAAGGAAACGGGGAGCTGTTTTTT. Translation: CASTPDREGNGELFF.

The chain recombines TRBV7-9 with TRBJ2-2; 9 positions agree with TRBD2. J gave up 5 bases and V 0 bases, and 4 bases lay outside the gene matches. This CDR3 is 16 amino acids long. Germline CDR1 SEHNR, CDR2 FQNEAQ (reference sequence). The DNA of the CDR3 is TGTGCCAGCAGCTTAGCTAGCGGGAGTTCGACCGGGGAGCTGTTTTTT. Translating it yields CASSLASGSSTGELFF.

This chain joins TRBV4-2 and TRBJ2-5; maybe TRBD1 (5 bases). The germline V gene has CDR1 LGHNA and CDR2 YNFKEQ. V was shortened by 2 bases and J by 4 bases, with 17 bases between the two germline ends. This CDR3 spans 16 amino acids. CDR3 nucleotide sequence: TGTGCCAGCAGCCAACAAGGGCCAGGGCATGGAGAGACCCAGTACTTC. As protein: CASSQQGPGHGETQYF.

This clone appeared a single time. The chain recombines TRBV7-2 with TRBJ2-4; D gene unclear. Germline V lookup: CDR1 SGHTA, CDR2 FQGNSA. V was pared by 3 bases and J by 8 bases, with 11 bases between. This CDR3 is built from 13 residues. The CDR3 reads CASSLSVLDIQYF. In DNA, the CDR3 is TGTGCCAGCAGCTTGTCGGTTTTAGACATTCAGTACTTC.